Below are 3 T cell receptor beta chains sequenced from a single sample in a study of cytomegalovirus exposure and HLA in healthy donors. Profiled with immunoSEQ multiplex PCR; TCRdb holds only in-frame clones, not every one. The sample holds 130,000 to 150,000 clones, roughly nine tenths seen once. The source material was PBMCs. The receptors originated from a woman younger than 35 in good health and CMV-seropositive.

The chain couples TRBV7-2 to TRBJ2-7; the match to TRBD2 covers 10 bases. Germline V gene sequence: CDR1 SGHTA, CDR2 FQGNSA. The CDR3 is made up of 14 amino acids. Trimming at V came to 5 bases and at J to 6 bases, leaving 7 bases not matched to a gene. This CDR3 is CASSPRIAGGEQYF. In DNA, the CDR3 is TGTGCCAGCAGCCCCCGGATAGCGGGGGGCGAGCAGTACTTC.

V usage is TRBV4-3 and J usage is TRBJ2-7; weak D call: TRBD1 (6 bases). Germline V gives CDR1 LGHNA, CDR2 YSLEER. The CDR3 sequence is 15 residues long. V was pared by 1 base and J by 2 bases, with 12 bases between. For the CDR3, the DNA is TGCGCCAGCAGCCAAGCGGCAGGGGCCGCCTACGAGCAGTACTTC. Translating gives CASSQAAGAAYEQYF.

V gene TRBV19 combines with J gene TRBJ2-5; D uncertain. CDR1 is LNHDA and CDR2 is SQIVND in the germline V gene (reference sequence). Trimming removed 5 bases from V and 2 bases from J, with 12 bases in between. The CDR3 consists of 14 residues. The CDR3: CASSSPGRQETQYF. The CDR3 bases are TGTGCCAGTAGTTCCCCGGGTCGACAAGAGACCCAGTACTTC.